These T cell receptor beta chains were read from a single sample in a study of blood T cell repertoires in COVID-19. Only in-frame clones appear in the TCRdb table, and some are missing; sequencing was by immunoSEQ multiplex PCR. The table records around 200,000 clones, around four fifths of them present only once. Sequenced input: peripheral blood. The source of these receptors is a woman aged 70 to 79 with COVID-19, enrolled during active disease. Each CDR3 is given with its conserved first and last residue. D genes are given only for firm matches. Size is omitted from some rows. Given values are once, few, many or a class for expanded clones.

j_gene,v_gene,abundance,d_gene,CDR3aa,CDR3nt
TRBJ2-1,TRBV10-3,.,.,CASWERGRNEQFF,TGTGCCTCCTGGGAACGGGGGAGGAATGAGCAGTTCTTC
TRBJ2-1,TRBV30,.,TRBD2,CAWSVGGSRPGLYEQFF,TGTGCCTGGAGTGTGGGGGGATCCCGCCCGGGACTATATGAGCAGTTCTTC
TRBJ1-1,TRBV27,.,TRBD1,CASSRGTEDFF,TGTGCCAGCAGTAGAGGGACAGAGGATTTCTTT
TRBJ1-4,TRBV6-5,.,.,CASSYSGRGGEKLFF,TGTGCCAGCAGTTACTCGGGGAGGGGCGGGGAAAAACTGTTTTTT
TRBJ1-2,TRBV5-5,.,.,CASSQGQAYGYTF,TGTGCCAGCAGCCAAGGACAAGCCTATGGCTACACCTTC
TRBJ2-1,TRBV5-1,.,TRBD1,CASSFQPPGQGTFNEQFF,TGCGCCAGCAGTTTCCAACCACCGGGACAGGGGACTTTCAATGAGCAGTTCTTC
TRBJ2-3,TRBV2,.,.,CARLTGSARGDTQYF,TGTGCCAGGTTGACAGGCTCAGCTCGGGGAGATACGCAGTATTTT
TRBJ2-7,TRBV27,.,TRBD1,CASSGDRGNEQYF,TGTGCCAGCAGCGGGGACAGGGGGAACGAGCAGTACTTC
TRBJ1-1,TRBV30,.,TRBD1,CAWNLGGRGDTEAFF,TGTGCCTGGAATTTAGGGGGCCGGGGTGACACTGAAGCTTTCTTT
TRBJ2-5,TRBV6-1,.,TRBD2,CASSEWRTSGGETQYF,TGTGCCAGCAGTGAATGGAGAACTAGCGGAGGGGAGACCCAGTACTTC
TRBJ2-1,TRBV2,.,TRBD2,CASSLQRGGSDNEQFF,TGTGCCAGCAGTCTCCAGCGGGGGGGGTCAGACAATGAGCAGTTCTTC
TRBJ2-7,TRBV5-1,.,.,CASTAGGLNYEQYF,TGCGCCAGCACCGCCGGGGGACTGAACTACGAGCAGTACTTC
TRBJ1-1,TRBV30,.,.,CAWSGDTRAEAFF,TGTGCCTGGAGTGGAGATACGAGGGCTGAAGCTTTCTTT
TRBJ1-1,TRBV7-3,.,.,CASSQEGMGNTEAFF,TGTGCCAGCAGCCAGGAGGGGATGGGGAACACTGAAGCTTTCTTT
TRBJ2-6,TRBV11-2,.,.,CASRSGRGANVLTF,TGTGCCAGCCGCTCCGGTCGTGGGGCCAACGTCCTGACTTTC
TRBJ1-6,TRBV7-2,.,TRBD1,CASSLALGQGNSPLHF,TGTGCCAGCAGCTTAGCGCTGGGACAGGGTAACTCACCCCTCCACTTT
TRBJ1-3,TRBV15,few,.,CATRQVDGNTIYF,TGTGCCACCAGACAAGTCGATGGAAACACCATATATTTT
TRBJ1-6,TRBV28,.,TRBD1,CAVPIRGQGGYSPLHF,TGTGCGGTTCCTATCCGGGGACAGGGGGGGTACTCACCCCTCCACTTT
TRBJ2-3,TRBV9,.,.,CASSVQGSSPDTQYF,TGTGCCAGCAGCGTACAGGGGAGTTCTCCAGATACGCAGTATTTT
TRBJ1-5,TRBV3-1/TRBV3-2,few,.,CASSQAGNSNQPQHF,TGTGCCAGCAGCCAAGCAGGTAATAGCAATCAGCCCCAGCATTTT
TRBJ1-6,TRBV13,.,TRBD1,CASSPRQGSPLHF,TGTGCCAGCAGCCCCCGACAGGGGTCACCCCTCCACTTT
TRBJ1-1,TRBV19,.,.,CASSRQGGSVGTEAFF,TGTGCCAGTAGTCGGCAGGGTGGTAGTGTCGGGACTGAAGCTTTCTTT
TRBJ1-2,TRBV5-4,.,.,CASSSPGYGYTF,TGTGCCAGCAGCTCACCAGGGTATGGCTACACCTTC